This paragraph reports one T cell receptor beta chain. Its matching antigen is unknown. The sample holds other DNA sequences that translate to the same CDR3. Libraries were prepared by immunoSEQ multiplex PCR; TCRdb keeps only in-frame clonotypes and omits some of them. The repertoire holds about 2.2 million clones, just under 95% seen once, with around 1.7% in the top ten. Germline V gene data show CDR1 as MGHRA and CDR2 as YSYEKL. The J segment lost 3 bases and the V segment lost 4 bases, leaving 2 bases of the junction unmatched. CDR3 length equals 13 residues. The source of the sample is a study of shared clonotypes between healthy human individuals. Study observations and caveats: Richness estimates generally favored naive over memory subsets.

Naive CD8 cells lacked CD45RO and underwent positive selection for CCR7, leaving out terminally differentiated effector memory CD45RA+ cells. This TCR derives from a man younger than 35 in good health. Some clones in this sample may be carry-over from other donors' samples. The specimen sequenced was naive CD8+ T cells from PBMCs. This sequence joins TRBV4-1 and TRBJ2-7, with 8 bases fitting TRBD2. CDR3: CASSPGRDYEQYF. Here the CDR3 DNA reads TGCGCCAGCAGCCCCGGGAGGGACTACGAGCAGTACTTC.